Listed here is a single TCR beta chain. Its target is not known. This entry comes from a study of early T cells in non-severe SARS-CoV-2 infection. The protocol attached unique molecular identifiers to individual cDNA molecules. TCRdb fed the 5' RACE reads into MiXCR, producing one record per CDR3 protein. The table records around 82,000 distinct CDR3 sequences, approximately 10% of them present only once. The study, taken as a whole, reports: Reliance on VDJdb matching favored anti-spike CD8 responses; private and CD4 specificities were missed.

The CDR3 is 14 residues long. Trimming took 4 bases from V and 3 from J; bases not matched to a gene: 5. V is TRBV12-3 or TRBV12-4 and J is TRBJ2-7; 8 positions match TRBD1. The receptor was isolated from an adult who was a healthcare worker with PCR-confirmed SARS-CoV-2 infection or an uninfected control (not recorded which). Sequenced input: whole blood. Here the CDR3 reads CASSSYRGFYEQYF. CDR3 nucleotides: TGTGCCAGCAGTTCCTACAGGGGGTTCTACGAGCAGTACTTC.